The TCR beta chain described here comes from a study of blood T cell repertoires in COVID-19. Study-wide context: Acute-phase and convalescent COVID-19 samples originated in the United States, Italy and Spain.

Some clones are missing from TCRdb's copy, which holds only in-frame ones; the method was immunoSEQ multiplex PCR. The table records more than 250,000 clones, 90% of them present only once. V gave up 7 bases and J gave up 8 bases; unmatched junction bases: 6. Per the germline V gene, CDR1 is MDHEN and CDR2 is SYDVKM. This CDR3 contains 14 residues. This sequence originates from a young woman with acute COVID-19. V gene TRBV28 combines with J gene TRBJ1-4; 11 bases fit TRBD1. The source material was PBMCs or T cells enriched from blood (not recorded which). CDR3 nucleotides: TGTGCCAGCACCATGGGACAGGGGGGGGAAAAACTGTTTTTT. Translation: CASTMGQGGEKLFF.